This TCR beta chain was observed in a study of human T cells and chemical hapten exposure. Overall study context: The study lasted around 22 weeks, and patients were dosed weekly with diphenylcyclopropenone on the scalp throughout.

This clonotype has a count of ten or more. The CDR3 totals 15 residues. Deletions cut 5 bases from V and 2 bases from J, with 14 bases between. The library gave individual cDNA molecules unique molecular identifiers. TCRdb reprocessed the RACE reads via MiXCR and lists one record per CDR3 protein. The sample consists of over 75,000 distinct CDR3 sequences, under 13% of them appearing once. Time point denoted: patch test 3, about 24 weeks after DPC sensitization. The treatment is: therapeutic diphenylcyclopropenone sensitization with weekly scalp DPC. Whole blood that had not been fractionated was the source of extracted total RNA.

The rearrangement uses TRBV12-3 or TRBV12-4 and TRBJ2-3; D could derive from TRBD1 or TRBD2 (5 bases each). The sequence was obtained from a woman between 25 and 40 years old with alopecia areata. Some clones in this sample may be carry-over from other donors' samples. Sample: whole blood, taken in connection with sensitization to the hapten diphenylcyclopropenone (DPC). CDR3 protein: CASSPATGATDTQYF. The DNA of the CDR3 is TGTGCCAGCAGTCCCGCTACCGGGGCCACAGATACGCAGTATTTT.